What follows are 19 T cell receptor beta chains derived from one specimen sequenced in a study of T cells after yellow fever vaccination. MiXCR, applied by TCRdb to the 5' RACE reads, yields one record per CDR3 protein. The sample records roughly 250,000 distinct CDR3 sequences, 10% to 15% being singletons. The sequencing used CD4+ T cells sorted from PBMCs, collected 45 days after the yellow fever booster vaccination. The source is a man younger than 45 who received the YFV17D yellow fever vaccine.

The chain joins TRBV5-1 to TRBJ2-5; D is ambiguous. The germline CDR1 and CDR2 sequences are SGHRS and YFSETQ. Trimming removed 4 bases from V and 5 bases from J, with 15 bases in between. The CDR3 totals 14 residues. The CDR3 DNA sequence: TGCGCCAGCAGCCTGGAATACTCCTTTGAGACCCAGTACTTC. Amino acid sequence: CASSLEYSFETQYF.

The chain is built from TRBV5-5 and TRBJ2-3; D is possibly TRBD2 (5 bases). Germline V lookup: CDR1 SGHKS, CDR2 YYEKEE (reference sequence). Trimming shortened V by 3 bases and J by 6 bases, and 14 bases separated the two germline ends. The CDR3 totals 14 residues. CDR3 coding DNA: TGTGCCAGCAGCTCGCCGGGCGGGTTGGATACGCAGTATTTT. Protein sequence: CASSSPGGLDTQYF. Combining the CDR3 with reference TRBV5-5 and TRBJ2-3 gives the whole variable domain DAGVTQSPTHLIKTRGQQVTLRCSPISGHKSVSWYQQVLGQGPQFIFQYYEKEERGRGNFPDRFSARQFPNYSSELNVNALLLGDSALYLCASSSPGGLDTQYFGPGTRLTVL.

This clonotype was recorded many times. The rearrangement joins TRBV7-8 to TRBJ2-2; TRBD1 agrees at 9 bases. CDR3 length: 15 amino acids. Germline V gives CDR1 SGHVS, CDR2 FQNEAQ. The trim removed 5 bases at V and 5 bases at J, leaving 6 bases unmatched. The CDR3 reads CASSPTGQGTGELFF. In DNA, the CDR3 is TGTGCCAGCAGCCCGACGGGACAGGGTACCGGGGAGCTGTTTTTT.

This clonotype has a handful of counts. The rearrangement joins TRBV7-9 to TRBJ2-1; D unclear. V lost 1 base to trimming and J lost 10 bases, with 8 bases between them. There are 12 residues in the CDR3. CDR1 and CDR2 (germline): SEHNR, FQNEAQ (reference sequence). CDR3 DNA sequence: TGTGCCAGCAGCTTAGGTTCTCCAGAGCAGTTCTTC. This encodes CASSLGSPEQFF.

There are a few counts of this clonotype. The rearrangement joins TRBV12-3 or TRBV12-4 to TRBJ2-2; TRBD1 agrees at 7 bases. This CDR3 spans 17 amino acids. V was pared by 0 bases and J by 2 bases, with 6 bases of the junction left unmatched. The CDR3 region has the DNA TGTGCCAGCAGTTTAGCTCACAGGGGCGGTAACACCGGGGAGCTGTTTTTT. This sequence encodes CASSLAHRGGNTGELFF.

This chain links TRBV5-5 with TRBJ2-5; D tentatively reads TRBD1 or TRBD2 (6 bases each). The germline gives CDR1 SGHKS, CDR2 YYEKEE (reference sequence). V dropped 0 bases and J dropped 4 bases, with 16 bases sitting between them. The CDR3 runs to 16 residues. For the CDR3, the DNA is TGTGCCAGCAGCTTGGCCGGGGGCCAGACTAGAGAGACCCAGTACTTC. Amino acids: CASSLAGGQTRETQYF.

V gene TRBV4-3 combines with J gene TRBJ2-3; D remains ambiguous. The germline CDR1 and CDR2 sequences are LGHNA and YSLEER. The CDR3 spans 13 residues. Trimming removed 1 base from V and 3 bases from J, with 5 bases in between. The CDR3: CASSQAITDTQYF. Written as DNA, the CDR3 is TGCGCCAGCAGCCAAGCAATTACAGATACGCAGTATTTT.

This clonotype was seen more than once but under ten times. The CDR3, as DNA: TGTGCCAGCAGCTTGGCCTGGTTTGGGAAGCGTCAATACGAGCAGTACTTC. It yields the protein CASSLAWFGKRQYEQYF. The chain recombines TRBV5-5 with TRBJ2-7; the D is unclear. The germline gives CDR1 SGHKS, CDR2 YYEKEE (reference sequence). V lost 0 bases to trimming and J lost 4 bases, with 20 bases between them. This CDR3 region has 17 residues.

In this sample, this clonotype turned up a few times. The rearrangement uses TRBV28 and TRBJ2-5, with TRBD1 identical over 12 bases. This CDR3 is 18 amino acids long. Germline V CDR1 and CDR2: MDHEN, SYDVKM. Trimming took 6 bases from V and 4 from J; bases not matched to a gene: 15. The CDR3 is CASSWPVGTGGGRETQYF. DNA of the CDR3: TGTGCCAGCAGCTGGCCAGTGGGGACAGGGGGCGGGAGAGAGACCCAGTACTTC.

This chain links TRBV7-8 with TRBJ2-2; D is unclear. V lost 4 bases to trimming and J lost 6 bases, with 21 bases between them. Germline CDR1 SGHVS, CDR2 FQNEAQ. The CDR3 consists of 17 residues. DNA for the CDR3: TGTGCCAGCAGCTCAGCATTAGGACCCGCGGTCGCCGGGGAGCTGTTTTTT. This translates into CASSSALGPAVAGELFF.

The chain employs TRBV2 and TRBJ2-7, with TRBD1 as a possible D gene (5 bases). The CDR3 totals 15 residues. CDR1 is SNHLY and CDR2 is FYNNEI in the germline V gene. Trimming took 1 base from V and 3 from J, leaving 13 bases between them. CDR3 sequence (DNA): TGTGCCAGCAGTGAAGGTTTGGGCCAGGGCTACGAGCAGTACTTC. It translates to CASSEGLGQGYEQYF.

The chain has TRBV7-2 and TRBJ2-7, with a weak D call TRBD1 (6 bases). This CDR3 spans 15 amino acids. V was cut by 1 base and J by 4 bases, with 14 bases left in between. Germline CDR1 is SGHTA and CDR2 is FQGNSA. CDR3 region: CASSLEGRGAYEQYF. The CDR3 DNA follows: TGTGCCAGCAGCTTAGAGGGCAGGGGTGCATACGAGCAGTACTTC.

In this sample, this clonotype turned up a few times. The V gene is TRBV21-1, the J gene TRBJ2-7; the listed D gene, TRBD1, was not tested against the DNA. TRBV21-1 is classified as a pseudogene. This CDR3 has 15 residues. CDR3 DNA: TGTGCCAGCAGCAAGCGGGAGCCCGGACCCTACGAGCAGTACTTC. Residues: CASSKREPGPYEQYF.

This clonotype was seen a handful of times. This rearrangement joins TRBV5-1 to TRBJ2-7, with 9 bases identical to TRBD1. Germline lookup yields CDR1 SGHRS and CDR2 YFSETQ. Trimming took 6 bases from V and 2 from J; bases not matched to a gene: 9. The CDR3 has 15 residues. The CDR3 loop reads CASKTGTGTPYEQYF. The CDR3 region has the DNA TGCGCCAGCAAAACCGGGACAGGGACCCCCTACGAGCAGTACTTC.

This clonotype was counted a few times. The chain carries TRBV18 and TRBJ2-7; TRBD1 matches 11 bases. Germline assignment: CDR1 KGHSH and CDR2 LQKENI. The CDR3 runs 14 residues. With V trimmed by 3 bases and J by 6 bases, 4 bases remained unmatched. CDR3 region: CASSPWTGGGEQYF. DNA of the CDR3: TGTGCCAGCTCACCTTGGACAGGGGGCGGCGAGCAGTACTTC.

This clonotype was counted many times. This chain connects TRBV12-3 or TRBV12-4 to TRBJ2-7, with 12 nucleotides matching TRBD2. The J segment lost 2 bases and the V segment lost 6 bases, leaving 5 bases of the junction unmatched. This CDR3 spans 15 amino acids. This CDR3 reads CASSPLAGGPYEQYF. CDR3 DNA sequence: TGTGCCAGCAGCCCTCTAGCGGGAGGGCCCTACGAGCAGTACTTC.

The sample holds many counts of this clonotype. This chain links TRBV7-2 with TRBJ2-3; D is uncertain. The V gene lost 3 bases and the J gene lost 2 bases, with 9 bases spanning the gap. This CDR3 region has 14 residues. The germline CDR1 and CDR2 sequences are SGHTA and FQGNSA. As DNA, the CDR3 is TGTGCCAGCAGCTTTGGCGGTGCCACAGATACGCAGTATTTT. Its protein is CASSFGGATDTQYF.

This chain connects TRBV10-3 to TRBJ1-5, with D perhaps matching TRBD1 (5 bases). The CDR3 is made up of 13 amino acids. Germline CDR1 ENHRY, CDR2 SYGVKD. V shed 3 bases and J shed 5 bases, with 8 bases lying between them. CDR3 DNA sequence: TGTGCCATCAGTGATTGGGGGGATCAGCCCCAGCATTTT. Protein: CAISDWGDQPQHF.

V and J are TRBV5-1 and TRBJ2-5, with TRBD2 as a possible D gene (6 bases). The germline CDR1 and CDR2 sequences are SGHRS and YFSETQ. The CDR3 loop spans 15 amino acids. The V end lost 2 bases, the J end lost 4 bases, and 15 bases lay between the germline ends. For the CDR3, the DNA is TGCGCCAGCAGCTTTGGGGCGGGACGAAGAGAGACCCAGTACTTC. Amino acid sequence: CASSFGAGRRETQYF.